One and the same sample provided the 12 T cell receptor beta chains below, sequenced in a study of shared clonotypes between healthy human individuals. Terminally differentiated effector memory CD45RA+ cells were excluded by CCR7 positive selection of CD45RO-negative cells. Profiling relied on immunoSEQ multiplex PCR, and the TCRdb table lists in-frame clones only, not all of them. The table records approximately 1.9 million clones, about 94% of them present only once. Sequencing was done on a sample of naive CD8+ T cells from PBMCs. The receptors here all came from a man younger than 35 in good health. Some clones in this sample may be carry-over from other donors' samples.

The chain recombines TRBV5-1 with TRBJ1-2, with 7 bases that match TRBD1. J gave up 2 bases and V 2 bases, and 6 bases lay outside the gene matches. The CDR3 has 15 residues. From germline, CDR1 is SGHRS and CDR2 YFSETQ. The CDR3 protein is CASSLGTAGNYGYTF. CDR3 coding DNA: TGCGCCAGCAGCTTAGGGACAGCAGGAAACTATGGCTACACCTTC.

The V gene is TRBV28, the J gene TRBJ2-2; D unclear. The CDR3 is 16 residues long. Germline assignment: CDR1 MDHEN and CDR2 SYDVKM. The V gene lost 3 bases and the J gene lost 1 base, with 12 bases spanning the gap. The CDR3 is CASSLGTLLNTGELFF. The CDR3 bases are TGTGCCAGCAGTTTGGGCACCTTACTGAACACCGGGGAGCTGTTTTTT.

V gene TRBV7-6 combines with J gene TRBJ2-5, with no clear D. V lost 1 base, J lost 5 bases, and 11 bases lay in between. CDR3 length: 14 residues. CDR1 SGHVS and CDR2 FNYEAQ come from the germline V gene. This CDR3 is CASSLDLRWETQYF. The DNA for the CDR3 is TGTGCCAGCAGCTTAGACTTGCGGTGGGAGACCCAGTACTTC.

The chain joins TRBV28 to TRBJ1-2; no clear D. The CDR3 sequence is 13 residues long. Germline V gives CDR1 MDHEN, CDR2 SYDVKM. Trimming removed 3 bases from V and 4 bases from J, with 9 bases in between. CDR3 protein: CASSLAVSYGYTF. The CDR3 DNA reads TGTGCCAGCAGTTTGGCGGTCTCCTATGGCTACACCTTC.

The rearrangement uses TRBV7-9 and TRBJ2-1; D might be TRBD2 (6 bases). Looked up from germline, CDR1 is SEHNR and CDR2 is FQNEAQ (reference sequence). The CDR3 runs to 14 residues. Trimming stripped 5 bases from V and 7 bases from J, with 15 bases between. The CDR3, as DNA: TGTGCCAGCAGCCCGGGAGTCTTTGGGAATGAGCAGTTCTTC. It codes for CASSPGVFGNEQFF.

The chain joins TRBV5-6 to TRBJ2-7; D call uncertain. The CDR3 sequence is 12 residues long. The germline V gene has CDR1 SGHDT and CDR2 YYEEEE. Trimming took off 0 bases at V and 5 bases at J, with 6 bases between the two ends. DNA for the CDR3: TGTGCCAGCAGCTTGGTCGCAAACGAGCAGTACTTC. Protein sequence: CASSLVANEQYF.

This clone was picked up one time. The chain joins TRBV27 to TRBJ2-5, with D perhaps matching TRBD2 (5 bases). Germline assignment: CDR1 MNHEY and CDR2 SMNVEV (reference sequence). CDR3 length: 15 residues. Deletions cut 1 base from V and 1 base from J, with 10 bases between. The CDR3 loop reads CASSLLGGFQETQYF. CDR3 nucleotides: TGTGCCAGCAGTTTATTGGGCGGGTTCCAAGAGACCCAGTACTTC.

This clone has only a few counts. The chain uses TRBV29-1 and TRBJ1-1; a possible D gene is TRBD1 (6 bases). Germline assignment: CDR1 SQVTM and CDR2 ANQGSEA. Trimming stripped 6 bases from V and 5 bases from J, with 19 bases between. There are 14 residues in the CDR3. The CDR3 DNA reads TGCAGCGTCACATCTCCGGGGGCCGGGACTGAAGCTTTCTTT. This translates into CSVTSPGAGTEAFF.

CDR3 region: CASSVGGAVELFF. The CDR3 DNA follows: TGTGCCAGCAGCGTCGGCGGCGCCGTGGAGCTGTTTTTT. The rearrangement uses TRBV5-4 and TRBJ2-2; D is uncertain. CDR3 length equals 13 residues. The germline V gene encodes CDR1 SGHNT and CDR2 YYREEE (reference sequence). V was pared by 4 bases and J by 10 bases, with 14 bases between.

The rearrangement uses TRBV19 and TRBJ1-5; no clear D. The V gene lost 1 base and the J gene lost 2 bases, with 9 bases spanning the gap. Germline loops: CDR1 LNHDA, CDR2 SQIVND (reference sequence). The CDR3 is 15 residues long. CDR3 sequence reads: CASSIVGFGNQPQHF. The CDR3 nucleotides are TGTGCCAGTAGTATAGTAGGATTTGGCAATCAGCCCCAGCATTTT.

This rearrangement joins TRBV7-9 to TRBJ2-7, with D tentatively TRBD1 (6 bases). The CDR3 loop spans 13 amino acids. Germline V lookup: CDR1 SEHNR, CDR2 FQNEAQ (reference sequence). Between the trimmed V and J ends, which lost 5 bases and 6 bases, there was a span of 14 bases. The CDR3 DNA reads as TGTGCCAGCAGCGACTCCGCCAGGGGCGAGCAGTACTTC. Translated, it gives CASSDSARGEQYF.

V usage is TRBV7-9 and J usage is TRBJ1-3; D call uncertain. CDR1 and CDR2 from the germline V gene are SEHNR and FQNEAQ (reference sequence). This CDR3 contains 13 residues. V was pared by 5 bases and J by 2 bases, with 7 bases between. The CDR3 protein is CASSPRTGNTIYF. CDR3 coding DNA: TGTGCCAGCAGCCCCCGGACTGGAAACACCATATATTTT. Full variable domain (rest looked up from reference TRBV7-9 and TRBJ1-3): DTGVSQNPRHKITKRGQNVTFRCDPISEHNRLYWYRQTLGQGPEFLTYFQNEAQLEKSRLLSDRFSAERPKGSFSTLEIQRTEQGDSAMYLCASSPRTGNTIYFGEGSWLTVV.